This T cell receptor (beta chain) was observed in a study of tumor-infiltrating lymphocytes in oesophageal squamous cell carcinoma. TCRdb reprocessed the PCR reads with MiXCR, giving one entry per CDR3 protein. The sample has about 19,000 distinct CDR3 sequences; under 50% are singletons. The germline V gene encodes CDR1 MNHNY and CDR2 SVGAGI (reference sequence). The V and J ends lost 6 bases and 0 bases respectively, with 6 bases between them. The CDR3 is 13 residues long. This clonotype originated in a male donor with esophageal squamous cell carcinoma. Sequences were obtained from blood. This chain uses TRBV6-6 with TRBJ2-1; maybe TRBD2 (6 bases). CDR3 bases: TGTGCCAGCAGGACTAGCTCCTACAATGAGCAGTTCTTC. Translation gives CASRTSSYNEQFF.